This T cell receptor beta chain appears in the sequencing data of a study of blood T cell repertoires in COVID-19. About the research overall: Samples taken during acute and convalescent COVID-19 were collected in the United States, Italy and Spain.

CDR3 length: 14 amino acids. The germline gives CDR1 SGHTA, CDR2 FQGNSA. Trimming removed 2 bases at V and 6 bases at J, with 11 bases between. In the source study's methods: Estimation of nucleated cell counts was performed using reference gene primer amplification. The method was immunoSEQ multiplex PCR; TCRdb's version includes in-frame clones alone and lacks a portion of them. D and trimming come from the DNA, and the V and J calls and clone size come from that table. In the table there are roughly 120,000 clones, over 75% of which are singletons. The V and J genes are TRBV7-2 and TRBJ1-5; D might be TRBD1 (6 bases). Sequencing was carried out using peripheral blood. This clonotype was sampled from a man older than 75 with acute or convalescent COVID-19. The CDR3 reads CASSLPGRGQPQHF. CDR3 sequence (DNA): TGTGCCAGCAGCTTACCAGGCAGGGGTCAGCCCCAGCATTTT.